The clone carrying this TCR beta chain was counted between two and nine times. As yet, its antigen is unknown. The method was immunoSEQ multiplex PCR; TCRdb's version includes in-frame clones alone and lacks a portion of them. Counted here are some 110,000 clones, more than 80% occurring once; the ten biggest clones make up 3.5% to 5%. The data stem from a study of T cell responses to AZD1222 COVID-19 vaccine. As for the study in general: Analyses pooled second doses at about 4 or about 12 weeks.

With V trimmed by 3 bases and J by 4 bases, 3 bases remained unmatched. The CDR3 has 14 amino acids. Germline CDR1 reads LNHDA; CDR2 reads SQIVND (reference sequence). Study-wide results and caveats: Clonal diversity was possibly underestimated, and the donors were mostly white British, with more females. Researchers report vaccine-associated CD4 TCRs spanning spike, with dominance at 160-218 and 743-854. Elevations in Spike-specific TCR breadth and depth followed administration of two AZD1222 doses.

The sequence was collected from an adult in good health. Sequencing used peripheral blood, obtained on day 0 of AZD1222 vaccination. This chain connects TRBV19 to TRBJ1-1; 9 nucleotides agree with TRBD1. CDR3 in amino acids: CASSILTGGTEAFF. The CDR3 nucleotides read TGTGCCAGTAGTATCCTGACAGGGGGCACTGAAGCTTTCTTT. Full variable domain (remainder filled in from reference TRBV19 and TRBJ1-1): DGGITQSPKYLFRKEGQNVTLSCEQNLNHDAMYWYRQDPGQGLRLIYYSQIVNDFQKGDIAEGYSVSREKKESFPLTVTSAQKNPTAFYLCASSILTGGTEAFFGQGTRLTVV.